The source of this T cell receptor (beta chain) is a study of metastatic and nonmetastatic thyroid tumors. TCRdb reassembled clones from the PCR reads with MiXCR. Of roughly 20,000 clones in the sample, around a third were seen once. The sample holds many counts of this clone. Other DNA sequences of this sample code for an identical CDR3. The length of the CDR3 is 14 residues. The germline gives CDR1 SGDLS, CDR2 YYNGEE. Trimming took 0 bases from V and 2 from J, leaving 6 bases between them. Patients were all untreated before their thyroid surgery. Sequences were obtained from blood. The sequence derives from a female donor with papillary thyroid cancer or a benign thyroid nodule (not recorded which). Some clones in this sample may be carry-over from other donors' samples. The chain combines TRBV9 with TRBJ1-3; D not certain. CDR3 amino acids: CASSVGGTGNTIYF. The CDR3 DNA reads as TGTGCCAGCAGCGTAGGAGGGACTGGAAACACCATATATTTT.